The text below deals with one T cell receptor (beta chain). What it recognizes is unknown. Expressed TCRB transcripts were sequenced, since all the RNA that had been isolated was reverse transcribed. Repertoires were generated with immunoSEQ multiplex PCR, while TCRdb's copy carries only in-frame clones and drops some. The data show roughly 610,000 clones, less than 20% seen once. The data originate from a study of beta chain features in type 1 diabetes. In the study overall: All samples combined gave about 100 million sorted cells for examination. Findings of the study overall: All four CD4+ subsets of Type 1 diabetes patients contained TCRB CDR3s that were moderately but significantly shorter.

V lost 10 bases to trimming and J lost 3 bases; unmatched junction nucleotides: 6. Germline V CDR1 and CDR2: MNHEY, SVGAGI. The CDR3 runs to 13 residues. The sequencing input was naive CD4+ T cells from blood. V usage is TRBV6-5 and J usage is TRBJ1-1; TRBD1 matches at 9 bases. This TCR came from a young man in good health. CDR3 nucleotides: TGTGCCACAGGGGGACAGGGCTACACTGAAGCTTTCTTT. Encoded protein: CATGGQGYTEAFF.